This TCR beta chain derives from a study of T cells in localized non-small cell lung cancer. The protocol was immunoSEQ multiplex PCR, while the TCRdb copy is restricted to in-frame clones and leaves out a portion. Counted here are a few thousand clones, less than 30% occurring once; the ten biggest clones make up around 25%. This clone was picked up a small number of times. The antigen remains unidentified. Study outcomes and limitations: Exceeding tumor, uninvolved adjacent lung had the highest T cell clonality. Adjacent lung tissue had a median around 50 of the top 100 clones found in the tumor. Longer overall survival was linked to higher blood T cell density.

According to the study, adjacent lung free of atypia was obtained at least 2 cm from the tumor margin. This CDR3 has 16 residues. With 7 bases removed from V and 0 bases from J, the gap between germline ends came to 16 bases. Germline CDR1 is MNHGY and CDR2 is SAAAGT. The sequencing used normal lung tissue next to the tumor, collected before any cancer treatment. This sequence was found in a man between 40 and 69 years old with stage I lung adenocarcinoma. The V and J genes are TRBV6-8 and TRBJ1-5, with no clear D. The CDR3 sequence is CASKRTGDYSNQPQHF. CDR3 bases: TGTGCCAGCAAACGGACGGGAGACTATAGCAATCAGCCCCAGCATTTT.